Sequencing of this TCR beta chain was carried out in a study of T-cell memory formation after mild COVID-19. Points from the study as a whole: The second-wave clones peaking on day 37 were not confirmed as SARS-CoV-2-specific. Pre-infection memory carried some responding clones, suggesting that cross-reactive memory joined.

TCRdb redid the calling of the 5' RACE reads with MiXCR, one entry per CDR3 protein. The data hold some 280,000 distinct CDR3 sequences, with roughly 17% observed a single time. About this clonotype: Its cognate antigen is unknown.

The germline V and J ends were trimmed by 6 bases and 2 bases, with 17 bases remaining between them. This CDR3 has 16 amino acids. Germline V lookup: CDR1 MNHNY, CDR2 SVGAGI (reference sequence). This TCR was recovered from a man between 18 and 35 years old who had mild COVID-19 (a few samples of this study predate the infection). Cell type and time point are not known. This chain joins TRBV6-6 and TRBJ1-5, with D unclear. Sequenced sample: PBMCs or a T cell subset sorted from them (not recorded which). CDR3 region: CASSLGWGSGNQPQHF. The CDR3 DNA reads as TGTGCCAGCAGCCTTGGTTGGGGATCTGGCAATCAGCCCCAGCATTTT.